What follows describes a single TCR beta chain. This sample was taken from a study of blood T cell repertoires in COVID-19. Original analysis: Amplifying reference gene primers gave estimates of nucleated cell counts. Produced via immunoSEQ multiplex PCR; TCRdb's table is partial and in-frame only. V and J calls and clone size are given by that table; D and trimming were obtained from the DNA. The sample records 150,000 or so clones, over 80% being singletons. Germline lookup yields CDR1 MNHEY and CDR2 SMNVEV (reference sequence). V was pared by 2 bases and J by 1 base, with 13 bases of the junction left unmatched. CDR3 size: 18 residues.

Material for sequencing was peripheral blood. The rearrangement joins TRBV27 to TRBJ1-1, with 7 nucleotides matching TRBD1. This TCR came from a woman aged 55-69 years with acute or convalescent COVID-19. CDR3 amino acids: CASSLTNRGIGTNTEAFF. CDR3 bases: TGTGCCAGCAGTTTAACAAACAGGGGAATCGGGACGAACACTGAAGCTTTCTTT.